This TCR beta chain was sequenced for a study of T cells in Graves' hyperthyroidism and ophthalmopathy. This clonotype was recorded at least ten times. RNA transcripts yielded amplified TCR beta CDR3 regions. The HTBI primer set served for first-round RT-PCR of the TCR CDR3. One entry per CDR3 protein results from TCRdb running MiXCR on the multiplex PCR reads. Of about 640,000 distinct CDR3 sequences in the sample, around 13% were seen once. This CDR3 is built from 15 residues. Losses at the gene ends were 5 bases for V and 8 bases for J; bases not matched to a gene: 9. Sequences were obtained from blood. The receptor's source is a woman aged 45-65 years with Graves' ophthalmopathy. This sequence joins TRBV12-3 or TRBV12-4 and TRBJ1-1; the match to TRBD1 covers 12 bases. CDR3 in amino acids: CASSPGTGGASEAFF. DNA for the CDR3: TGTGCCAGCAGTCCTGGGACAGGGGGCGCGTCAGAAGCTTTCTTT.